Presented here are 9 T cell receptor beta chains from one specimen sequenced in a study of vaccination and CD4 T cells after COVID-19 (dated by TCRdb to 2021 to 2024). Receptor libraries were prepared by PCR. The sequencer was an Illumina iSeq 100. TCR sequencing of DNA from cultured CD4+ T cells used the Oncomine TCR Beta short-read assay at the Johns Hopkins FTIC core. The raw public reads went through TCRdb reprocessing: fastp at Q25, MiXCR clone calling, in-frame beta chains kept. Entries are consolidated by CDR3 protein sequence, retaining the most common genes and DNA. The sample profile shows around 9,300 distinct CDR3 sequences; over 30% of them were found once. Clones ranked in the top ten supply roughly 15% of the sample. Sample treatment or condition, as interpreted from the label and publication: approximately 9-day PBMC culture with coronavirus spike peptide pools or control peptides (ViraFEST assay).

These receptors have no known antigen. Sequencing used CD4+ T cells from blood, cultured in vitro. Source of these receptors: a human donor who had recovered from COVID-19.

The genes are TRBV23-1 and TRBJ1-5; a weak D match, TRBD1 (6 bases). TRBV23-1 is noted as an ORF with a role that remains uncertain. This CDR3 has 15 amino acids. V shed 7 bases and J shed 3 bases, with 16 bases lying between them. CDR3: CASNIDRLFNQPQHF. The DNA of the CDR3 is TGCGCCAGCAATATAGACAGGTTATTCAATCAGCCCCAGCATTTT.

The rearrangement links TRBV11-3 to TRBJ2-2; tentatively, D is TRBD1 (5 bases). V dropped 5 bases and J dropped 4 bases, with 11 bases sitting between them. Germline V gives CDR1 SGHNT, CDR2 YENEEA. CDR3 length equals 14 residues. This chain's CDR3 is CASSPRASTGELFF. As DNA, the CDR3 is TGTGCCAGCAGCCCCAGGGCGAGCACCGGGGAGCTGTTTTTT. The full variable domain, with the rest looked up from reference TRBV11-3 and TRBJ2-2, is EAGVVQSPRYKIIEKKQPVAFWCNPISGHNTLYWYLQNLGQGPELLIRYENEEAVDDSQLPKDRFSAERLKGVDSTLKIQPAELGDSAVYLCASSPRASTGELFFGEGSRLTVL.

V usage is TRBV10-3 and J usage is TRBJ2-3; 9 nucleotides agree with TRBD2. Germline V CDR1 and CDR2: ENHRY, SYGVKD. Trimming at V came to 0 bases and at J to 2 bases, leaving 12 bases not matched to a gene. CDR3 length: 19 amino acids. In nucleotides, the CDR3 is TGTGCCATCAGTGAGTCTGCCCGGCAGCGGGGGGTCTTCACAGATACGCAGTATTTT. Translated: CAISESARQRGVFTDTQYF.

V is TRBV18 and J is TRBJ2-7, with TRBD2 matching 11 bases. Germline V CDR1 and CDR2: KGHSH, LQKENI. The CDR3 consists of 16 residues. With V trimmed by 5 bases and J by 0 bases, 6 bases remained unmatched. The CDR3 spells CASSSTSGTLSYEQYF. The DNA for the CDR3 is TGTGCCAGCTCATCGACTAGCGGGACCCTCTCCTACGAGCAGTACTTC. Filled out from reference TRBV18 and TRBJ2-7, the complete variable domain reads NAGVMQNPRHLVRRRGQEARLRCSPMKGHSHVYWYRQLPEEGLKFMVYLQKENIIDESGMPKERFSAEFPKEGPSILRIQQVVRGDSAAYFCASSSTSGTLSYEQYFGPGTRLTVT.

The chain couples TRBV7-2 to TRBJ2-5; 8 bases are a match to TRBD1. The V gene's germline CDR1 is SGHTA and CDR2 FQGNSA. V lost 3 bases and J lost 5; bases outside the gene matches: 5. CDR3 size: 14 residues. This CDR3 reads CASSFAGGWETQYF. CDR3 sequence (DNA): TGTGCCAGCAGCTTTGCAGGGGGCTGGGAGACCCAGTACTTC.

The table lists this clonotype with a few counts. The chain couples TRBV12-3 or TRBV12-4 to TRBJ1-5; 11 bases are a match to TRBD1. J gave up 1 base and V 7 bases, and 12 bases lay outside the gene matches. The CDR3 extends over 18 amino acids. The CDR3 protein is CASTTGTGGTFSNQPQHF. The CDR3 DNA reads as TGTGCCAGCACGACCGGGACAGGGGGTACCTTCAGCAATCAGCCCCAGCATTTT.

The chain is built from TRBV7-2 and TRBJ2-2, with 9 bases lining up with TRBD1. Per the germline V gene, CDR1 is SGHTA and CDR2 is FQGNSA. This CDR3 spans 16 amino acids. The junction had 5 bases not matched to a gene; V was cut back by 4 bases and J by 2 bases. The CDR3 DNA follows: TGTGCCAGCAGCTCCCGGACAGGGGCTAACACCGGGGAGCTGTTTTTT. It encodes CASSSRTGANTGELFF.

The rearrangement links TRBV4-2 to TRBJ2-5, with 7 bases matching TRBD1. Germline V CDR1 and CDR2: LGHNA, YNFKEQ. Unmatched junction bases numbered 9, after V lost 1 base and J lost 7 bases. This CDR3 is built from 15 residues. The CDR3 DNA reads as TGTGCCAGCAGCCAAGGCAGGACAGGCGAAGGGACCCAGTACTTC. Protein: CASSQGRTGEGTQYF.

This clonotype was counted a few times. The chain joins TRBV6-1 to TRBJ1-6; 7 nucleotides line up with TRBD1. Trimming took 1 base from V and 10 from J; bases not matched to a gene: 4. This CDR3 is built from 14 residues. CDR1 is MNHNS and CDR2 is SASEGT in the germline V gene. CDR3 nucleotides: TGTGCCAGCAGTGAAGAGGGGGCGTCCTCACCCCTCCACTTT. As protein: CASSEEGASSPLHF.